The source of this T cell receptor (beta chain) is a study of technical replicates of blood from several donors. Assay: immunoSEQ multiplex PCR; the TCRdb copy retains only in-frame clones and omits some. The table shows 55,000 to 60,000 clones, with 93% occurring only once. V was trimmed by 0 bases and J by 7 bases, leaving 7 bases between them. CDR3 length: 14 amino acids. Germline V gene data show CDR1 as WSHSY and CDR2 as SAAADI. The chain joins TRBV10-2 to TRBJ1-6; D gene uncertain. This TCR was sampled from a human donor in good health. Some clones in this sample may be carry-over from other donors' samples. The sequenced sample was PBMCs. The CDR3 protein is CASSESRGNSPLHF. The CDR3 DNA reads TGCGCCAGCAGTGAGTCGAGAGGGAATTCACCCCTCCACTTT.